These T cell receptor beta chains were read from a single sample in a study of PD-L1 blockade in urothelial cancer. TCRdb keeps only in-frame clones here, not all; method: immunoSEQ multiplex PCR. The sample shows more than 95,000 clones, approximately 90% of them seen only once. Specimen: PBMCs, collected around atezolizumab (anti-PD-L1) treatment. These receptors originate from a man in his sixties with urothelial cancer. CDR3s include the opening cysteine and the closing phenylalanine or tryptophan. The D gene is left open where the match is weak. Size is omitted from some rows. Given values are once, few, many or a class for expanded clones.

J gene: TRBJ1-1; V gene: TRBV27; clone size: -; D gene: TRBD1; CDR3 DNA: TGTGCCAGCATTCCCTGGACAGGGGAGGGGGGCACTGAAGCTTTCTTT; CDR3 protein: CASIPWTGEGGTEAFF
J gene: TRBJ2-7; V gene: TRBV6-1; clone size: -; D gene: -; CDR3 DNA: TGTGCCAGCAACCCTAGCCCAACTTCATACGAGCAGTACTTC; CDR3 protein: CASNPSPTSYEQYF
J gene: TRBJ1-1; V gene: TRBV5-1; clone size: once; D gene: -; CDR3 DNA: TGCGCCAGCAGCCTACAGGGAGACACTGAAGCTTTCTTT; CDR3 protein: CASSLQGDTEAFF
J gene: TRBJ2-3; V gene: TRBV7-8; clone size: -; D gene: -; CDR3 DNA: TGTGCCAGCAGCCCTAGGCCCGCATCCACAGATACGCAGTATTTT; CDR3 protein: CASSPRPASTDTQYF
J gene: TRBJ2-3; V gene: TRBV9; clone size: few; D gene: TRBD2; CDR3 DNA: TGTGCCAGCAGCGCCCGCGGGGGGTCCACAGATACGCAGTATTTT; CDR3 protein: CASSARGGSTDTQYF
J gene: TRBJ2-3; V gene: TRBV7-3; clone size: -; D gene: TRBD2; CDR3 DNA: TGTGCCAGCAGCCCAATAGCGGGGGGGCCAGATACGCAGTATTTT; CDR3 protein: CASSPIAGGPDTQYF
J gene: TRBJ2-1; V gene: TRBV18; clone size: -; D gene: TRBD1; CDR3 DNA: TGTGCCAGCTCGCCTGAACAGGGGGGACTTAACGATGAGCAGTTCTTC; CDR3 protein: CASSPEQGGLNDEQFF
J gene: TRBJ2-2; V gene: TRBV5-6; clone size: -; D gene: -; CDR3 DNA: TGTGCCAGCAGCTCAATCTCTCGGGCCAAGGGGACCGGGGAGCTGTTTTTT; CDR3 protein: CASSSISRAKGTGELFF
J gene: TRBJ1-2; V gene: TRBV6-5; clone size: -; D gene: -; CDR3 DNA: TGTGCCAGCAGTTCCGTTAACTATGGCTACACCTTC; CDR3 protein: CASSSVNYGYTF
J gene: TRBJ2-7; V gene: TRBV10-1; clone size: -; D gene: TRBD1; CDR3 DNA: TGCGCCAGGGGGACAGGGGGCTTTTGGTACTTC; CDR3 protein: CARGTGGFWYF
J gene: TRBJ2-3; V gene: TRBV5-5; clone size: once; D gene: -; CDR3 DNA: TGTGCCAGCAGCCCAAACAGAAAGAGCACAGATACGCAGTATTTT; CDR3 protein: CASSPNRKSTDTQYF
J gene: TRBJ2-7; V gene: TRBV5-6; clone size: -; D gene: TRBD1; CDR3 DNA: TGTGCCAGCAGCTCTACAGGGGGCCTTACCCCGGAGCAGTACTTC; CDR3 protein: CASSSTGGLTPEQYF
J gene: TRBJ2-5; V gene: TRBV6-5; clone size: -; D gene: TRBD2; CDR3 DNA: TGTGCCACTAGCGGACTTTCTCAAGAGACCCAGTACTTC; CDR3 protein: CATSGLSQETQYF
J gene: TRBJ2-7; V gene: TRBV7-9; clone size: -; D gene: -; CDR3 DNA: TGTGCCAGCAGCTTGCTACAGGGTTTCGAGCAGTACTTC; CDR3 protein: CASSLLQGFEQYF
J gene: TRBJ2-7; V gene: TRBV12-5; clone size: -; D gene: -; CDR3 DNA: TGTGCTAGTGGTTTGGACCCAGGGGAGTCCTACGAGCAGTACTTC; CDR3 protein: CASGLDPGESYEQYF
J gene: TRBJ2-3; V gene: TRBV19; clone size: -; D gene: TRBD2; CDR3 DNA: TGTGCCAGTAGTATAAGGCGGGAGGGGGGCACAGATACGCAGTATTTT; CDR3 protein: CASSIRREGGTDTQYF
J gene: TRBJ1-5; V gene: TRBV19; clone size: -; D gene: -; CDR3 DNA: TGTGCCAGTAGTATACCAGGGTTAGGCAATCAGCCCCAGCATTTT; CDR3 protein: CASSIPGLGNQPQHF
J gene: TRBJ2-5; V gene: TRBV5-1; clone size: few; D gene: TRBD2; CDR3 DNA: TGCGCCAGCAGCTTGGGAGAAAGTAGCGGGAGTGGGGAGACCCAGTACTTC; CDR3 protein: CASSLGESSGSGETQYF
J gene: TRBJ1-2; V gene: TRBV18; clone size: once; D gene: TRBD1; CDR3 DNA: TGTGCCAGCTCACCTGACAGGGAGGTTGGCTACACCTTC; CDR3 protein: CASSPDREVGYTF
J gene: TRBJ1-1; V gene: TRBV6-6; clone size: -; D gene: -; CDR3 DNA: TGTGCCAGCACCTTCGGGGGGGTTCGTACTGAAGCTTTCTTT; CDR3 protein: CASTFGGVRTEAFF
J gene: TRBJ2-2; V gene: TRBV2; clone size: -; D gene: TRBD2; CDR3 DNA: TGTGCCAGCAGTGAAAGGAGCGGGGGTATCACCGGGGAGCTGTTTTTT; CDR3 protein: CASSERSGGITGELFF
J gene: TRBJ1-4; V gene: TRBV2; clone size: once; D gene: TRBD1; CDR3 DNA: TGTGCCAGCAGTGCGCTACTCACAGGGGGGGTTCGCTTTTTT; CDR3 protein: CASSALLTGGVRFF
J gene: TRBJ1-5; V gene: TRBV15; clone size: once; D gene: -; CDR3 DNA: TGTGCCACCAGTGACATAACAGATAGCAATCAGCCCCAGCATTTT; CDR3 protein: CATSDITDSNQPQHF
J gene: TRBJ2-2; V gene: TRBV9; clone size: many; D gene: TRBD2; CDR3 DNA: TGTGCCAGCAGATCGACTAGCGGGAGTGGAACCGGGGAGCTGTTTTTT; CDR3 protein: CASRSTSGSGTGELFF
J gene: TRBJ2-7; V gene: TRBV21-1; clone size: -; D gene: -; CDR3 DNA: TGTGCCAGCAGCAAGTATAGACAGTACAATCCAGCGGGGTCCTACGAGCAGTACTTC; CDR3 protein: CASSKYRQYNPAGSYEQYF
J gene: TRBJ2-1; V gene: TRBV28; clone size: -; D gene: TRBD2; CDR3 DNA: TGTGCCAGCAGTTTAACTAGCGGGGGCTCCTACAATGAGCAGTTCTTC; CDR3 protein: CASSLTSGGSYNEQFF
J gene: TRBJ1-2; V gene: TRBV28; clone size: -; D gene: TRBD1; CDR3 DNA: TGTGCCAGCAGTCGAGCAGGGACAGGGAATCATCCCTATGGCTACACCTTC; CDR3 protein: CASSRAGTGNHPYGYTF
J gene: TRBJ2-3; V gene: TRBV2; clone size: -; D gene: TRBD1; CDR3 DNA: TGTGCCAGCTTGGGGGACAGGGGGCGCCTCCAGCCAGATACGCAGTATTTT; CDR3 protein: CASLGDRGRLQPDTQYF
J gene: TRBJ1-1; V gene: TRBV5-4; clone size: once; D gene: -; CDR3 DNA: TGTGCCAGCAGTTTCAGGGGAAGGTTAGGCACTGAAGCTTTCTTT; CDR3 protein: CASSFRGRLGTEAFF
J gene: TRBJ2-7; V gene: TRBV30; clone size: -; D gene: -; CDR3 DNA: TGTGCCTGGAGTGGCAGCTACGAGCAGTACTTC; CDR3 protein: CAWSGSYEQYF
J gene: TRBJ2-1; V gene: TRBV6-1; clone size: -; D gene: TRBD2; CDR3 DNA: TGTGCCAGCAGTGAACGGGGAGGGCGGACCTACAATGAGCAGTTCTTC; CDR3 protein: CASSERGGRTYNEQFF
J gene: TRBJ2-3; V gene: TRBV9; clone size: -; D gene: TRBD1; CDR3 DNA: TGTGCCAGCAGCTCCACGACCGGGACAGGGGTCGCAGATACGCAGTATTTT; CDR3 protein: CASSSTTGTGVADTQYF
J gene: TRBJ1-4; V gene: TRBV5-4; clone size: -; D gene: -; CDR3 DNA: TGTGCCAGCAGCTTGGGTAGCTCTAATGAAAAACTGTTTTTT; CDR3 protein: CASSLGSSNEKLFF